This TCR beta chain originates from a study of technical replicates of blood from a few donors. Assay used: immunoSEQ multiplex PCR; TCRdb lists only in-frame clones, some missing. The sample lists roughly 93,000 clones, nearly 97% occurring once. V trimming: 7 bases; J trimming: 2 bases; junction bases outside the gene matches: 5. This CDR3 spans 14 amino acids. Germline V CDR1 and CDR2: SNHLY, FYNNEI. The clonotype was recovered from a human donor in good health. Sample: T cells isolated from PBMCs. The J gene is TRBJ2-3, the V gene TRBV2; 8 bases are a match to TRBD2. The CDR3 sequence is CASTLAGVTDTQYF. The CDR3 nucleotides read TGTGCCAGCACGCTAGCGGGTGTCACAGATACGCAGTATTTT.